These 10 T cell receptor beta chains were all obtained from the same sample, sequenced in a study of blood T cell repertoires in COVID-19. Method: immunoSEQ multiplex PCR; TCRdb's copy keeps in-frame clones and lacks some. The sample shows 120,000 or so clones, 65% to 80% of them seen only once. The sample was peripheral blood. Receptors originate from a man aged 65 to 79 with acute or convalescent COVID-19.

CDR3 sequence reads: CASSRTSGKYEQYF. CDR3 sequence (DNA): TGTGCCAGCAGCAGGACTAGCGGGAAGTACGAGCAGTACTTC. The chain carries TRBV14 and TRBJ2-7, with 12 bases aligning to TRBD2. Per the germline V gene, CDR1 is SGHDN and CDR2 is FVKESK. The V segment lost 5 bases and the J segment 4 bases; nucleotides outside the gene matches: 3. The CDR3 is made up of 14 amino acids.

This CDR3 reads CASSPGAGGNTNEKLFF. The CDR3 region has the DNA TGTGCCAGCAGTCCCGGGGCAGGGGGCAACACTAATGAAAAACTGTTTTTT. This chain uses TRBV27 with TRBJ1-4, with 8 bases matching TRBD1. V was clipped by 5 bases and J by 2 bases; unmatched bases: 10. In germline, CDR1 is MNHEY, CDR2 SMNVEV (reference sequence). This CDR3 is built from 17 residues. The whole variable domain, filled in from reference TRBV27 and TRBJ1-4, reads EAQVTQNPRYLITVTGKKLTVTCSQNMNHEYMSWYRQDPGLGLRQIYYSMNVEVTDKGDVPEGYKVSRKEKRNFPLILESPSPNQTSLYFCASSPGAGGNTNEKLFFGSGTQLSVL.

V usage is TRBV19 and J usage is TRBJ1-5; the D gene is possibly TRBD1 (5 bases). Trimming removed 1 base at V and 4 bases at J, with 14 bases between. Germline V lookup: CDR1 LNHDA, CDR2 SQIVND (reference sequence). This CDR3 has 16 residues. The CDR3 region has the DNA TGTGCCAGTAGTATAGTAGGCAGGGCGGCGAATCAGCCCCAGCATTTT. Its protein product is CASSIVGRAANQPQHF.

The V gene is TRBV4-1, the J gene TRBJ2-7; 7 positions agree with TRBD2. V dropped 0 bases and J dropped 4; count of bases not matched to a gene: 9. Germline lookup yields CDR1 MGHRA and CDR2 YSYEKL. The CDR3 extends over 16 amino acids. CDR3 residues: CASSQDRASGFYEQYF. CDR3 DNA sequence: TGCGCCAGCAGCCAAGATAGGGCTAGCGGATTTTACGAGCAGTACTTC.

CDR3 nucleotides: TGTGCCAGCAGCCTCGCCGGGAAGACTGGAAACACCATATATTTT. Translated, it gives CASSLAGKTGNTIYF. The J gene is TRBJ1-3, the V gene TRBV7-3; D remains unclear. V gave up 5 bases and J gave up 2 bases, with 13 bases separating them. Germline loops: CDR1 SGHTA, CDR2 FQGTGA. The CDR3 is made up of 15 amino acids. Looking up the rest from reference TRBV7-3 and TRBJ1-3 gives the full variable domain: GAGVSQTPSNKVTEKGKYVELRCDPISGHTALYWYRQSLGQGPEFLIYFQGTGAADDSGLPNDRFFAVRPEGSVSTLKIQRTERGDSAVYLCASSLAGKTGNTIYFGEGSWLTVV.

V is TRBV6-2 or TRBV6-3 and J is TRBJ1-5; D perhaps matches TRBD1 (5 bases). CDR3 size: 15 residues. Germline assignment: CDR1 MNHEY and CDR2 SVGEGT. V shed 2 bases and J shed 5 bases, with 13 bases lying between them. The CDR3 loop reads CASSYLSGKDQPQHF. The CDR3 DNA sequence: TGTGCCAGCAGTTACCTCTCAGGGAAGGATCAGCCCCAGCATTTT.

The chain links TRBV5-4 to TRBJ2-7; the match to TRBD1 covers 8 bases. CDR1 is SGHNT, CDR2 YYREEE, per germline (reference sequence). This CDR3 comprises 14 residues. After removal of 5 bases from V and 1 base from J, the junction contained 5 bases not matched to a gene. The CDR3 region has the DNA TGTGCCAGCAGGTGGGACAGGTTGTCCTACGAGCAGTACTTC. It yields the protein CASRWDRLSYEQYF.

This clone has only one observation. The J gene is TRBJ2-2, the V gene TRBV4-3, with D perhaps TRBD1 (5 bases). Trimming removed 1 base at V and 2 bases at J, with 17 bases between. The CDR3 spans 18 residues. Germline CDR1 and CDR2: LGHNA and YSLEER. The DNA for the CDR3 is TGCGCCAGCAGCCAAGTAGCCAGGGCTAGAAAAAACACCGGGGAGCTGTTTTTT. Protein sequence: CASSQVARARKNTGELFF.

The chain links TRBV9 to TRBJ2-7; D not resolved. Trimming shortened V by 3 bases and J by 2 bases, and 12 bases separated the two germline ends. From germline, CDR1 is SGDLS and CDR2 YYNGEE. The CDR3 has 14 amino acids. The CDR3 coding sequence is TGTGCCAGCAGCGGCGGAACCAAAGCCTACGAGCAGTACTTC. Encoded protein: CASSGGTKAYEQYF.

The chain uses TRBV6-6 and TRBJ2-2, with 8 bases that match TRBD1. CDR3 size: 15 residues. Germline CDR1 and CDR2: MNHNY and SVGAGI (reference sequence). Germline trimming cut 6 bases from V and 5 bases from J; bases unmatched to any gene: 8. The CDR3 nucleotides are TGTGCCAGCAGGGAGCAGGGGGCGCGGACCGGGGAGCTGTTTTTT. Its protein is CASREQGARTGELFF.